One sample yielded the 18 T cell receptor beta chains listed below, sequenced in a study of lymphopenia after photon versus proton radiotherapy. Repertoires were generated with immunoSEQ multiplex PCR, while TCRdb's copy carries only in-frame clones and drops some. Of about 42,000 clones listed, under 85% are singletons. The sequenced sample was peripheral blood, obtained from a patient treated with proton-based radiotherapy. These receptor sequences come from a woman aged 70 to 79 with pancreatic cancer.

The CDR3 sequence: CASSQSRASAISYNEQFF. CDR3 nucleotides: TGTGCCAGCAGCCAATCTCGGGCTAGCGCTATCTCCTACAATGAGCAGTTCTTC. The chain joins TRBV5-4 to TRBJ2-1; TRBD2 might be the D (6 bases). V was pared by 4 bases and J by 0 bases, with 20 bases between. The CDR3 runs to 18 residues. Germline values: CDR1 SGHNT, CDR2 YYREEE (reference sequence).

This chain links TRBV19 with TRBJ1-3; a weak D match, TRBD1 (5 bases). The CDR3 sequence is 14 residues long. Trimming stripped 10 bases from V and 2 bases from J, with 15 bases between. Looked up from germline, CDR1 is LNHDA and CDR2 is SQIVND (reference sequence). The CDR3 nucleotides read TGTGCCACCCAGGCCGGACACGCTGGAAACACCATATATTTT. This codes for CATQAGHAGNTIYF. The variable domain in full, with the rest retrieved from reference TRBV19 and TRBJ1-3, is DGGITQSPKYLFRKEGQNVTLSCEQNLNHDAMYWYRQDPGQGLRLIYYSQIVNDFQKGDIAEGYSVSREKKESFPLTVTSAQKNPTAFYLCATQAGHAGNTIYFGEGSWLTVV.

This chain connects TRBV5-5 to TRBJ2-3; D is uncertain. Germline V gives CDR1 SGHKS, CDR2 YYEKEE (reference sequence). The ends were cut back, 2 bases at V and 5 bases at J, with 9 bases in the middle. The CDR3 totals 13 residues. The CDR3 region has the DNA TGTGCCAGCAGCTTCCCGGGTGTAGATACGCAGTATTTT. This codes for CASSFPGVDTQYF.

The chain is built from TRBV28 and TRBJ2-3; 9 nucleotides align to TRBD1. Germline assignment: CDR1 MDHEN and CDR2 SYDVKM. The CDR3 length is 14 residues. J lost 3 bases, V lost 7 bases, and 5 bases had no gene match. The CDR3 here is CASNGGTGTDTQYF. The CDR3 bases are TGTGCCAGCAATGGGGGGACAGGGACAGATACGCAGTATTTT.

Written as DNA, the CDR3 is TGTGCCAGCAGCTTAGATCGCAGAGGTAGCGGGAGGATCGACGAGCAGTACTTC. Its protein product is CASSLDRRGSGRIDEQYF. V gene TRBV7-9 combines with J gene TRBJ2-7, with 10 bases lining up with TRBD2. Germline loops: CDR1 SEHNR, CDR2 FQNEAQ (reference sequence). The CDR3 sequence is 18 residues long. V was pared by 1 base and J by 5 bases, with 14 bases of the junction left unmatched. Variable domain in full (rest from reference TRBV7-9 and TRBJ2-7): DTGVSQNPRHKITKRGQNVTFRCDPISEHNRLYWYRQTLGQGPEFLTYFQNEAQLEKSRLLSDRFSAERPKGSFSTLEIQRTEQGDSAMYLCASSLDRRGSGRIDEQYFGPGTRLTVT.

This rearrangement joins TRBV5-1 to TRBJ1-1; perhaps TRBD1 as D (5 bases). Germline loops: CDR1 SGHRS, CDR2 YFSETQ. The CDR3 has 13 amino acids. Trimming removed 0 bases from V and 11 bases from J, with 14 bases in between. The CDR3, as DNA: TGCGCCAGCAGCTTGGAATCCGGCCGGGGGGCTTTCTTT. Translating gives CASSLESGRGAFF.

The genes are TRBV7-3 and TRBJ2-7; D ambiguous. The CDR3 length is 15 residues. The germline V gene encodes CDR1 SGHTA and CDR2 FQGTGA. Trimming left V 1 base short and J 2 bases short, with 12 bases between. The CDR3 nucleotides are TGTGCCAGCAGCTTAAGGGCAGGCCCCACCTACGAGCAGTACTTC. Translating it yields CASSLRAGPTYEQYF. The full variable domain, rest sourced from reference TRBV7-3 and TRBJ2-7, is GAGVSQTPSNKVTEKGKYVELRCDPISGHTALYWYRQSLGQGPEFLIYFQGTGAADDSGLPNDRFFAVRPEGSVSTLKIQRTERGDSAVYLCASSLRAGPTYEQYFGPGTRLTVT.

V gene TRBV28 combines with J gene TRBJ1-2; D is possibly TRBD1 (5 bases). The V end lost 2 bases, the J end lost 3 bases, and 7 bases lay between the germline ends. The V gene's germline CDR1 is MDHEN and CDR2 SYDVKM. The CDR3 totals 13 residues. The CDR3 protein is CASSLQGYYGYTF. DNA of the CDR3: TGTGCCAGCAGTTTACAGGGATACTATGGCTACACCTTC.

The rearrangement links TRBV27 to TRBJ1-1; D possibly corresponds to TRBD1 (6 bases). This CDR3 contains 16 residues. Trimming left V 6 bases short and J 5 bases short, with 22 bases between. Per germline, CDR1 MNHEY and CDR2 SMNVEV (reference sequence). Here the CDR3 reads CASSRSGGARGTEAFF. CDR3 bases: TGTGCCAGCAGCCGGAGTGGGGGGGCGCGGGGGACTGAAGCTTTCTTT.

This chain joins TRBV5-1 and TRBJ1-6, with TRBD1 matching 7 bases. The V and J ends lost 0 bases and 7 bases, in that order; junction bases with no gene match: 7. This CDR3 contains 16 residues. CDR1 and CDR2 from the germline V gene are SGHRS and YFSETQ. CDR3 nucleotides: TGCGCCAGCAGCTTGGATTCAACGACAGGGAATTCACCCCTCCACTTT. Translating gives CASSLDSTTGNSPLHF.

This clone is a singleton in its sample. The V and J genes are TRBV19 and TRBJ2-3; 11 bases agree with TRBD2. Germline values: CDR1 LNHDA, CDR2 SQIVND (reference sequence). The CDR3 consists of 13 residues. J gave up 3 bases and V 9 bases, and 2 bases lay outside the gene matches. The CDR3 DNA is TGTGCCAGCAGACTAGCGGGGACAGATACGCAGTATTTT. Amino acid sequence: CASRLAGTDTQYF. The complete variable domain, with remaining parts taken from reference TRBV19 and TRBJ2-3, reads DGGITQSPKYLFRKEGQNVTLSCEQNLNHDAMYWYRQDPGQGLRLIYYSQIVNDFQKGDIAEGYSVSREKKESFPLTVTSAQKNPTAFYLCASRLAGTDTQYFGPGTRLTVL.

The CDR3 DNA reads as TGTGCCAGTAGTATCCGGACAGGGAACGTGAACACTGAAGCTTTCTTT. It is translated as CASSIRTGNVNTEAFF. The chain couples TRBV19 to TRBJ1-1, with 8 nucleotides matching TRBD1. Germline V gene lookup returns CDR1 LNHDA and CDR2 SQIVND (reference sequence). This CDR3 has 16 residues. Unmatched junction bases numbered 6, after V lost 3 bases and J lost 0 bases.

The rearrangement uses TRBV2 and TRBJ1-2, with no clear D. V lost 10 bases and J 4 bases, leaving 16 bases between the germline ends. Germline V lookup: CDR1 SNHLY, CDR2 FYNNEI. CDR3 length: 13 residues. CDR3: CANPQPEVYGYTF. The CDR3 nucleotides read TGTGCCAACCCCCAACCGGAAGTCTATGGCTACACCTTC.

The chain employs TRBV14 and TRBJ2-1; perhaps TRBD2 as D (5 bases). Germline V CDR1 and CDR2: SGHDN, FVKESK. Trimming took 7 bases from V and 10 from J, leaving 23 bases between them. The length of the CDR3 is 15 residues. This CDR3 is CASTPRAGGVGEQFF. The CDR3 DNA sequence: TGTGCCAGCACCCCGAGGGCGGGCGGAGTGGGGGAGCAGTTCTTC.

This clone was observed a handful of times. The chain recombines TRBV6-5 with TRBJ2-1; a possible D gene is TRBD2 (6 bases). Trimming shortened V by 2 bases and J by 9 bases, and 11 bases separated the two germline ends. From germline, CDR1 is MNHEY and CDR2 SVGAGI. The CDR3 has 13 residues. The DNA of the CDR3 is TGTGCCAGCAGTTACCTTATGGGGGGTGAGCAGTTCTTC. Encoded protein: CASSYLMGGEQFF.

The V call is TRBV5-6, the J call TRBJ1-2; TRBD1 is a possible D gene (6 bases). Trimming took off 5 bases at V and 5 bases at J, with 19 bases between the two ends. Germline CDR1 is SGHDT and CDR2 is YYEEEE. CDR3 length equals 15 residues. CDR3 loop: CASSLRTAGGYGYTF. The CDR3 DNA is TGTGCCAGCAGTTTAAGGACAGCCGGCGGATATGGCTACACCTTC.

This clone was counted only a few times. This chain links TRBV5-6 with TRBJ2-1; a weak D match, TRBD1 (6 bases). Trimming left V 2 bases short and J 6 bases short, with 12 bases between. The germline V gene encodes CDR1 SGHDT and CDR2 YYEEEE. This CDR3 region has 14 residues. The CDR3 sequence: CASSLQGGGNEQFF. In nucleotides, the CDR3 is TGTGCCAGCAGCTTACAGGGTGGCGGCAATGAGCAGTTCTTC. Filled out from reference TRBV5-6 and TRBJ2-1, the complete variable domain reads DAGVTQSPTHLIKTRGQQVTLRCSPKSGHDTVSWYQQALGQGPQFIFQYYEEEERQRGNFPDRFSGHQFPNYSSELNVNALLLGDSALYLCASSLQGGGNEQFFGPGTRLTVL.

The V gene is TRBV7-2, the J gene TRBJ2-7, with TRBD1 matching 9 bases. CDR3 length: 14 amino acids. V lost 5 bases and J lost 2; bases outside the gene matches: 4. In germline, CDR1 is SGHTA, CDR2 FQGNSA. The CDR3 region has the DNA TGTGCCAGCAGCACCAGACAGGGGGCCTACGAGCAGTACTTC. Amino acid sequence: CASSTRQGAYEQYF.